These 2 T cell receptor beta chains share one sample of origin, sequenced in a study of blood T cell repertoires in COVID-19 (dated by TCRdb to 2020 to 2022). The library was produced with the immunoSEQ multiplex PCR assay. Entries here come from immuneACCESS through TCRdb and include only in-frame sequences with V and J called. Some clones fail to appear in such tables; in the studies checked, an unresolved V gene covers under half of the shortfall, and the cause of the remainder is unknown. The sample data list 250,000 or so clones, and roughly 88% of these were observed just once. The ten largest make up around 12% of the sample. The sample was peripheral blood. Every receptor here comes from a man older than 75 with acute or convalescent COVID-19.

A few counts support this clone. The gene calls are TRBV20-1 and TRBJ1-1; weak D call: TRBD1 (6 bases). V gave up 3 bases and J gave up 1 base, with 12 bases separating them. The CDR3 totals 14 residues. Germline V gene data show CDR1 as DFQATT and CDR2 as SNEGSKA (reference sequence). CDR3 region: CSASDPRGNTEAFF. The CDR3 nucleotides are TGCAGTGCTAGTGACCCCAGGGGGAACACTGAAGCTTTCTTT.

V and J are TRBV3-1 (or the pseudogene TRBV3-2) and TRBJ1-6; TRBD1 matches at 7 bases. V was clipped by 5 bases and J by 0 bases; unmatched bases: 7. Germline V gene lookup returns CDR1 LGHDT and CDR2 YNNKEL (reference sequence). The CDR3 extends over 17 amino acids. Here the CDR3 DNA reads TGTGCCAGCAGCGATACCGACAGGGCCTCCTATAATTCACCCCTCCACTTT. As protein: CASSDTDRASYNSPLHF.